The entry below describes one TCR beta chain. Its target is not known. One end of the junction fails to match germline, which may point to a read error. The entry originates in a study of cytomegalovirus exposure and HLA in healthy donors. Study-wide results and caveats: Altogether, about 160 TCR beta chains were recorded as cytomegalovirus-associated. One variant, a missense change in DCLRE1C, was linked in a later analysis to TCR beta V- and J-gene trimming.

Primers included in the PCR were 60 Vbeta and 13 Jbeta primers. Libraries were prepared by immunoSEQ multiplex PCR; TCRdb keeps only in-frame clonotypes and omits some of them. There are more than 150,000 clones in the sample; approximately 84% occur only once, and around 7% lies in the top ten. CDR3 length equals 18 residues. Germline CDR1 reads SSHAT; CDR2 reads FNYEAQ (reference sequence). The TCR was taken from a woman between 35 and 50 years old in good health and CMV-seropositive. Sequencing was carried out using PBMCs. This chain connects TRBV7-7 to TRBJ2-2; 15 positions agree with TRBD2. CDR3 nucleotides: TGTGCTAGCAGCTCGGGACTAGCGGGGGGTACGAACACCGGGGAGCTGTTTTTT. Translation gives CASSSGLAGGTNTGELFF.